These 17 T cell receptor beta chains share one sample of origin, sequenced in a study of cytomegalovirus exposure and HLA in healthy donors. Primers: 60 Vbeta forward and 13 Jbeta reverse. Assay: immunoSEQ multiplex PCR; the TCRdb copy retains only in-frame clones and omits some. The sample includes about 240,000 clones, approximately 81% of them seen just once. The specimen sequenced was PBMCs. The receptors derive from a woman aged 60-75 years in good health and CMV-seropositive.

The J gene is TRBJ2-3, the V gene TRBV28; tentative D call: TRBD2 (5 bases). The CDR3 has 14 residues. Germline lookup yields CDR1 MDHEN and CDR2 SYDVKM. V lost 7 bases, J lost 2 bases, and 13 bases lay in between. In DNA form, the CDR3 reads TGTGCCAGCAAAAACGGAGGACCCACAGATACGCAGTATTTT. As protein: CASKNGGPTDTQYF.

The rearrangement uses TRBV5-1 and TRBJ1-3; no firm D call. Germline V CDR1 and CDR2: SGHRS, YFSETQ. CDR3 length equals 12 residues. Trimming cost V 4 bases and J 4 bases, with 6 bases left between them. CDR3 sequence: CASSGEGNTIYF. CDR3 DNA: TGCGCCAGCAGCGGGGAGGGAAACACCATATATTTT.

This clone has only a few counts. The chain has TRBV5-1 and TRBJ2-2, with 10 bases that match TRBD2. Germline V gives CDR1 SGHRS, CDR2 YFSETQ. This CDR3 region has 19 residues. Trimming removed 1 base from V and 0 bases from J; junction bases left unmatched: 9. Here the CDR3 reads CASSLMASGRMANTGELFF. The CDR3, as DNA: TGCGCCAGCAGCTTGATGGCTAGCGGGAGAATGGCGAACACCGGGGAGCTGTTTTTT.

CDR3 coding DNA: TGTGCCAGCAGCGTCCGGGACATAGCTACCTACGAGCAGTACTTC. Residues: CASSVRDIATYEQYF. The chain uses TRBV11-2 and TRBJ2-7; a weak D match, TRBD1 (6 bases). The ends were cut back, 5 bases at V and 2 bases at J, with 16 bases in the middle. The length of the CDR3 is 15 residues. The germline V gene has CDR1 SGHAT and CDR2 FQNNGV.

The CDR3 nucleotides are TGTGCCAGCAGTTTTATGGGGTCACGGGGGAACACTGAAGCTTTCTTT. Translated: CASSFMGSRGNTEAFF. The chain has TRBV28 and TRBJ1-1; no firm D call. Trimming removed 3 bases from V and 1 base from J, with 15 bases in between. The germline CDR1 and CDR2 sequences are MDHEN and SYDVKM. This CDR3 spans 16 amino acids.

V and J are TRBV27 and TRBJ2-2, with 7 bases matching TRBD2. This CDR3 spans 15 amino acids. Germline CDR1 MNHEY, CDR2 SMNVEV (reference sequence). With V trimmed by 4 bases and J by 4 bases, 6 bases remained unmatched. The CDR3 spells CASSSPGEGTGELFF. The CDR3 DNA reads TGTGCCAGCAGTTCGCCTGGGGAGGGCACCGGGGAGCTGTTTTTT.

In this sample, this clone turned up once. The chain has TRBV6-5 and TRBJ1-2; TRBD1 matches at 7 bases. The CDR3 loop spans 13 amino acids. Germline-derived CDR1 and CDR2 are MNHEY and SVGAGI. J was trimmed by 6 bases and V by 2 bases; bases with no gene match: 3. The CDR3 DNA follows: TGTGCCAGCAGTTACGGCCAGGGGGATGGCTACACCTTC. Its protein product is CASSYGQGDGYTF.

This clone was seen a handful of times. The chain carries TRBV30 and TRBJ2-7; 7 nucleotides line up with TRBD1. The CDR3 contains 16 residues. Trimming cost V 3 bases and J 4 bases; bases outside gene matches: 15. Germline CDR1 reads GTSNPN; CDR2 reads SVGIG (reference sequence). The CDR3 region is CAWRPSWTGRVYEQYF. Written as DNA, the CDR3 is TGTGCCTGGAGGCCCTCATGGACAGGTAGGGTATACGAGCAGTACTTC.

The rearrangement uses TRBV15 and TRBJ1-2; maybe TRBD1 (5 bases). Germline V gives CDR1 LNHNV, CDR2 YYDKDF (reference sequence). V lost 0 bases and J 6 bases, leaving 11 bases between the germline ends. CDR3 size: 14 residues. The CDR3 DNA follows: TGTGCCACCAGCAGAGATCTCAGGGCGAATGGCTACACCTTC. Residues: CATSRDLRANGYTF.

The genes are TRBV5-1 and TRBJ2-7, with D perhaps matching TRBD2 (5 bases). This CDR3 spans 15 amino acids. Trimming stripped 4 bases from V and 3 bases from J, with 17 bases between. Looked up from germline, CDR1 is SGHRS and CDR2 is YFSETQ. As DNA, the CDR3 is TGCGCCAGCAGCCCCGCGACGGGGAGATTCTACGAGCAGTACTTC. Protein product: CASSPATGRFYEQYF.

The rearrangement links TRBV28 to TRBJ2-2, with 11 bases lining up with TRBD2. CDR1 MDHEN and CDR2 SYDVKM come from the germline V gene. V lost 4 bases and J lost 7; bases outside the gene matches: 8. The CDR3 spans 16 residues. CDR3 protein: CASSSPHTSGSGELFF. The CDR3 region has the DNA TGTGCCAGCAGTTCTCCTCATACTAGCGGGAGCGGGGAGCTGTTTTTT.

The chain joins TRBV6-6 to TRBJ1-2; tentatively, D is TRBD1 (5 bases). This CDR3 has 11 amino acids. Germline CDR1 MNHNY, CDR2 SVGAGI (reference sequence). Trimming removed 5 bases at V and 7 bases at J, with 8 bases between. The CDR3 loop is CASSPRAGYTF. The CDR3, as DNA: TGTGCCAGCAGTCCCAGGGCTGGCTACACCTTC.

This chain joins TRBV9 and TRBJ2-5; 7 bases match TRBD2. Unmatched junction bases numbered 12, after V lost 4 bases and J lost 3 bases. This CDR3 contains 16 residues. The germline gives CDR1 SGDLS, CDR2 YYNGEE. This CDR3 is CASSTRDGRGEETQYF. The CDR3 DNA reads as TGTGCCAGCAGCACACGGGACGGACGGGGGGAAGAGACCCAGTACTTC.

This clone has a handful of counts. The rearrangement uses TRBV4-1 and TRBJ2-7, with 8 nucleotides matching TRBD2. Per germline, CDR1 MGHRA and CDR2 YSYEKL. V dropped 3 bases and J dropped 1; count of bases not matched to a gene: 8. CDR3 length: 16 residues. As DNA, the CDR3 is TGCGCCAGCAGCCACCCCCCAGGGACTAGTTCCTACGAGCAGTACTTC. Residues: CASSHPPGTSSYEQYF.

This chain links TRBV15 with TRBJ2-7; possibly TRBD2 for D (6 bases). The CDR3 totals 15 residues. V lost 0 bases to trimming and J lost 2 bases, with 11 bases between them. Looked up from germline, CDR1 is LNHNV and CDR2 is YYDKDF (reference sequence). The CDR3 DNA reads TGTGCCACCAGCAGAGAGCAGGGACTTCCCTACGAGCAGTACTTC. Residues: CATSREQGLPYEQYF.

V usage is TRBV5-1 and J usage is TRBJ2-1; weak D call: TRBD2 (7 bases). The CDR3 length is 14 residues. Per the germline V gene, CDR1 is SGHRS and CDR2 is YFSETQ. Trimming took 6 bases from V and 9 from J, leaving 19 bases between them. The CDR3 DNA sequence: TGCGCCAGCAATGAGGGGGGGGTCCAGGGTGAGCAGTTCTTC. It yields the protein CASNEGGVQGEQFF.

This clone was found once. The genes are TRBV29-1 and TRBJ2-1; 9 positions agree with TRBD2. The V gene end was trimmed by 7 bases and the J gene end by 6 bases; junction bases not matched to a gene: 7. The CDR3 covers 13 residues. Germline-derived CDR1 and CDR2 are SQVTM and ANQGSEA. The CDR3 region has the DNA TGCAGCGGTGCCCCACTAGCGGGCAATGAGCAGTTCTTC. Amino acids: CSGAPLAGNEQFF.